This T cell receptor beta chain appears in the sequencing data of a study of blood T cell repertoires in COVID-19. Study members were between about 18 and 100 years old and lived in some 22 US regions. Cohort allocation depended upon clinical history that participants reported. The CDR3 runs 15 residues. Germline V lookup: CDR1 SNHLY, CDR2 FYNNEI. The ends lost 5 bases at V and 1 base at J; junction bases unmatched: 6. Original handling: Estimation of nucleated cell counts relied on the amplification of reference gene primers. Assay used: immunoSEQ multiplex PCR; TCRdb lists only in-frame clones, some missing. From that table come the V and J calls and clone size; the DNA was used to work out D and trimming. The repertoire holds roughly 200,000 clones, with approximately 85% as singletons.

Sequenced sample: PBMCs or T cells enriched from blood (not recorded which). This TCR derives from a man aged 40-55 years who had recovered from COVID-19. The chain carries TRBV2 and TRBJ2-5, with 8 bases lining up with TRBD1. CDR3 sequence: CASSYQGARQETQYF. Written as DNA, the CDR3 is TGTGCCAGCAGTTATCAGGGGGCTCGCCAAGAGACCCAGTACTTC. Looking up the rest from reference TRBV2 and TRBJ2-5 gives the full variable domain: EPEVTQTPSHQVTQMGQEVILRCVPISNHLYFYWYRQILGQKVEFLVSFYNNEISEKSEIFDDQFSVERPDGSNFTLKIRSTKLEDSAMYFCASSYQGARQETQYFGPGTRLLVL.